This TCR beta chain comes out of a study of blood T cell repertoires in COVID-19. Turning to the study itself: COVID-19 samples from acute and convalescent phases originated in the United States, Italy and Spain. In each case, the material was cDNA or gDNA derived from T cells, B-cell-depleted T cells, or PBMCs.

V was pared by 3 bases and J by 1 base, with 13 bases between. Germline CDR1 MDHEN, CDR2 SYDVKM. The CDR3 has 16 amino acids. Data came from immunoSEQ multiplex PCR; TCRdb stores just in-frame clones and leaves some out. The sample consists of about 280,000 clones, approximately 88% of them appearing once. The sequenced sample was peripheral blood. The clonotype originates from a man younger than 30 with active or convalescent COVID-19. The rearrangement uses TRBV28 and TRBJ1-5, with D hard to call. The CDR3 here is CASSFPPWQSNQPQHF. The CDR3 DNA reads TGTGCCAGCAGTTTCCCCCCGTGGCAGAGCAATCAGCCCCAGCATTTT.